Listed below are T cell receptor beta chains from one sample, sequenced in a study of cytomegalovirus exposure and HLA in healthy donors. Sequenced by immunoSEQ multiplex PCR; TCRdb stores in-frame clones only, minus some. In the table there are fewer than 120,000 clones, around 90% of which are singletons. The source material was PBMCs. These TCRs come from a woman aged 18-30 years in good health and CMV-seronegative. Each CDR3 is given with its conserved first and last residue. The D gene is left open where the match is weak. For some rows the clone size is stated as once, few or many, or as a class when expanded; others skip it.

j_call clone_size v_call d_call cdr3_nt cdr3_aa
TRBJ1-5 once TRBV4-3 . TGCGCCAGCAGCCAAGATGGAAGGGGCGCGGGCAATCAGCCCCAGCATTTT CASSQDGRGAGNQPQHF
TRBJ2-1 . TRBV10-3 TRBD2 TGTGCCATCAGGCCTACTAGCGGGGGAGAGCAGTTCTTC CAIRPTSGGEQFF
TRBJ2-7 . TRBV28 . TGTGCCAGCAGCTCTCCGGGGTACGAGCAGTACTTC CASSSPGYEQYF
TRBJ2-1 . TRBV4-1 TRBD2 TGCGCCAGCAGCCAAGAGGTGAGCGGGAGTCCTCAGTTCTTC CASSQEVSGSPQFF
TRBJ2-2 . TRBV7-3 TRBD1 TGTGCCAGCAGCTTACTGGACAGGGAGTACGGGGAGCTGTTTTTT CASSLLDREYGELFF
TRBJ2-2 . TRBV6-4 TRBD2 TGTGCCAGCAGTGATTCCCCGGGACTAGGTACCGGGGAGCTGTTTTTT CASSDSPGLGTGELFF
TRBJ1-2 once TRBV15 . TGTGCCACCAGCAGAGATTCGACAGACGACCTCTATGGCTACACCTTC CATSRDSTDDLYGYTF
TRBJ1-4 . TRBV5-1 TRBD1 TGCGCCAGCAGCAGTGGACAGGGCGGTGAAAAACTGTTTTTT CASSSGQGGEKLFF
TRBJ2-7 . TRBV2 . TGTGCCAGCAGCTTTCCCTATGGCGGCTCCTACGAGCAGTACTTC CASSFPYGGSYEQYF
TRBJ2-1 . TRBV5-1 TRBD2 TGCGCCAGCAACCCTAGCGGGAGTAATGAGCAGTTCTTC CASNPSGSNEQFF
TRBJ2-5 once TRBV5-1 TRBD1 TGCGCCAGCAGCTTGTTCAGGGGGCTCCAAGAGACCCAGTACTTC CASSLFRGLQETQYF
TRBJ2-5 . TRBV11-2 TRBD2 TGTGCCAGCAGCGCCTGGTGGAGGGAGGGCCGGCAGACCCAGTACTTC CASSAWWREGRQTQYF
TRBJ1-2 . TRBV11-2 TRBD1 TGTGCCAGCAGCTCACAGTTACAGGGGGCGCTTGGCTACACCTTC CASSSQLQGALGYTF
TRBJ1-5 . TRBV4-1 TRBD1 TGCGCCAGCAGCCGCGGGACAGCAGTCAGCAATCAGCCCCAGCATTTT CASSRGTAVSNQPQHF
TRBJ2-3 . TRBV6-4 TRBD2 TGTGCCAGCAGCCGGACTAGCGGGAGAACAGATACGCAGTATTTT CASSRTSGRTDTQYF
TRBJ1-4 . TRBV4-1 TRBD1 TGCGCCAGCAGCCGGGGTCAGACAGGGTCTAATGAAAAACTGTTTTTT CASSRGQTGSNEKLFF
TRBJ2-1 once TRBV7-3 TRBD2 TGTGCCAGCAGCGGCCCCAGGGCGGGAGGGCCTTATGAGCAGTTCTTC CASSGPRAGGPYEQFF
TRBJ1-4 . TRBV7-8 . TGTGCCAGCAGCCCAAGGGACATAGAAAAACTGTTTTTT CASSPRDIEKLFF
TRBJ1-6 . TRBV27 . TGTGCCAGCAGCCCTTGGGGCGGGGGACCGGAGTCACCCCTCCACTTT CASSPWGGGPESPLHF
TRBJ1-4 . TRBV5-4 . TGTGCCAGCAGCTTGGATGGGGCAGCAGGTGAAAAACTGTTTTTT CASSLDGAAGEKLFF
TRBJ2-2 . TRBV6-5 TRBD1 TGTGCGGCGGGACAGGTCGCGAACACCGGGGAGCTGTTTTTT CAAGQVANTGELFF
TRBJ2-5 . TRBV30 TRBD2 TGTGCCTGGAGTGCCCTAGCGGGGTCAGGGACCCAGTACTTC CAWSALAGSGTQYF
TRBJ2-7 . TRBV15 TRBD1 TGTGCCACCTCGACAGGGGGGCCCTACGAGCAGTACTTC CATSTGGPYEQYF
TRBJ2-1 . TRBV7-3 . TGTGCCAGCAGCCCCGTTGTGAGCTCCTACAATGAGCAGTTCTTC CASSPVVSSYNEQFF
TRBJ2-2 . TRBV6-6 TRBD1 TGTGCCAGCAGTTACGACAGGGGGTCGAACACCGGGGAGCTGTTTTTT CASSYDRGSNTGELFF
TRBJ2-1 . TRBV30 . TGTGCCTGGAGTGTATGGTTAGGCCAGGGGAATGAGCAGTTCTTC CAWSVWLGQGNEQFF
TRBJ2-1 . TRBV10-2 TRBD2 TGCGCCAGCAGTGAGTCGTGGGAGGGCAGGTTCTTC CASSESWEGRFF
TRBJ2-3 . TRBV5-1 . TGCGCCAGCAGCACCGGGACTGTCACAGATACGCAGTATTTT CASSTGTVTDTQYF
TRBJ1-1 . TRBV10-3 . TGTGCCATCAGTGAGTCGAGCACAGGGAGAACTGAAGCTTTCTTT CAISESSTGRTEAFF
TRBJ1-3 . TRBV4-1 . TGCGCCAGCAGCCAAGTTCCTTTGGGAAACACCATATATTTT CASSQVPLGNTIYF
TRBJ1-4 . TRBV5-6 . TGTGCCAGCAGCTTGGGGGAGACAACTAATGAAAAACTGTTTTTT CASSLGETTNEKLFF
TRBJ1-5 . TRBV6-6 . TGTGCCAGCAGTTACCCTGGACAGAGGAATCAGCCCCAGCATTTT CASSYPGQRNQPQHF
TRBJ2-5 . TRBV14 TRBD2 TGTGCCAGCAGCCAAGATCTTCGCCCGACTAGCGGATACTTC CASSQDLRPTSGYF
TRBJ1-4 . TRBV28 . TGTGCCAGCAGTTTTCGGGGACAACTTAATGAAAAACTGTTTTTT CASSFRGQLNEKLFF
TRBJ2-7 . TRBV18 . TGTGCCAGCTCACCACCGGAGGAAGCCTACGAGCAGTACTTC CASSPPEEAYEQYF
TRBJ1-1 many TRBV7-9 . TGTGCCAGCAGCTTAGCGAGTACAGGAGCAGAAGCTTTCTTT CASSLASTGAEAFF
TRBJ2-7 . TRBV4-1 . TGCGCCAGCAGCCAAGTTGGGCAGAACGAGCAGTACTTC CASSQVGQNEQYF
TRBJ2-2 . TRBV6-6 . TGTGCCAGCAGTTACTCTGACCTAGCGTATACCGGGGAGCTGTTTTTT CASSYSDLAYTGELFF
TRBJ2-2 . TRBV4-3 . TGCGCCAGCAGCCCAAGCATAGTTGGGGAGCTGTTTTTT CASSPSIVGELFF
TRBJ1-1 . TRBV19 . TGTGCCAGTAGTATCTTGGGGGACAAGGAAGCTTTCTTT CASSILGDKEAFF
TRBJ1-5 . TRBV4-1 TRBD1 TGCGCCAGCAGCCAAGAGGGTTCCGGGACAGCCACCCAGCCCCAGCATTTT CASSQEGSGTATQPQHF
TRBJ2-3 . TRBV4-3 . TGCGCCAGCAGCCAAGATCTTGGGCAGGGCACAGATACGCAGTATTTT CASSQDLGQGTDTQYF
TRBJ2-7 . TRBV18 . TGTGCCAGCTCATCCAGGCCCCCTTGGACGGAGGAATACGAGCAGTACTTC CASSSRPPWTEEYEQYF
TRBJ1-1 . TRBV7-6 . TGTGCCAGCAGCTTTATGGCGGACCGGGGCACTGAAGCTTTCTTT CASSFMADRGTEAFF
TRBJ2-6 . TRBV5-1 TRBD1 TGCGCCAGCAGCCCAAGGGGACAGGAGGTCTCTGGGGCCAACGTCCTGACTTTC CASSPRGQEVSGANVLTF
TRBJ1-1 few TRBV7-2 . TGTGCCAGCAGCTTATGGAGCACTGAAGCTTTCTTT CASSLWSTEAFF
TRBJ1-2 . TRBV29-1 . TGCAGCGTTGGAGTTGGGCAGGGCGATGGCTACACCTTC CSVGVGQGDGYTF
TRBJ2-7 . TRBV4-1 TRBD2 TGCGCCAGCAGCCAAGCAAGATTTAGCGGGGTCTCCTACGAGCAGTACTTC CASSQARFSGVSYEQYF
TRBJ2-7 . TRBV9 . TGTGCCAGCAGCGTAGGACAGAGCTCCTACGAGCAGTACTTC CASSVGQSSYEQYF
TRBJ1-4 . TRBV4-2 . TGTGCCAGCAGCCAAGATGTGGCAGGGTCTAATGAAAAACTGTTTTTT CASSQDVAGSNEKLFF
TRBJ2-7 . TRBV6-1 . TGTGCCAGCAGCAACTACGAGCAGTACTTC CASSNYEQYF
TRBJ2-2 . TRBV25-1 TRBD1 TGTGCCAGCAGCCCGACAGGGGGAGTGACCGGGGAGCTGTTTTTT CASSPTGGVTGELFF
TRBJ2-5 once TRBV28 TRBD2 TGTGCCAGCATGCGGCCTAGCGGGGGGGATTCGGGTGAGACCCAGTACTTC CASMRPSGGDSGETQYF
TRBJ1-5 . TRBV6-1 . TGTGCCAGCAGTGAAGCGGGGCGACAGGTCTCAGGCAATCAGCCCCAGCATTTT CASSEAGRQVSGNQPQHF
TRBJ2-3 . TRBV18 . TGTGCCAGCTCACCAGCCGAGCAGGCAACCTCAGATACGCAGTATTTT CASSPAEQATSDTQYF
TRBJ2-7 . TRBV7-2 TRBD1 TGTGCCAGCAGCTTAAGGGGGCGTGGATTCTACGAGCAGTACTTC CASSLRGRGFYEQYF
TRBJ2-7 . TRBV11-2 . TGTGCCAGCAGCTTAGGATGGACAGCCTATCCCTACGAGCAGTACTTC CASSLGWTAYPYEQYF
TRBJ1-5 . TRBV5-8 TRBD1 TGTGCCAGCAGCTTAACCTTGGACAGGGGGCTGAGTCAGCCCCAGCATTTT CASSLTLDRGLSQPQHF
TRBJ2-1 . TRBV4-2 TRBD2 TGTGCCAGCAGCCAAGACCCCGCGGGGGTTATTTACAATGAGCAGTTCTTC CASSQDPAGVIYNEQFF